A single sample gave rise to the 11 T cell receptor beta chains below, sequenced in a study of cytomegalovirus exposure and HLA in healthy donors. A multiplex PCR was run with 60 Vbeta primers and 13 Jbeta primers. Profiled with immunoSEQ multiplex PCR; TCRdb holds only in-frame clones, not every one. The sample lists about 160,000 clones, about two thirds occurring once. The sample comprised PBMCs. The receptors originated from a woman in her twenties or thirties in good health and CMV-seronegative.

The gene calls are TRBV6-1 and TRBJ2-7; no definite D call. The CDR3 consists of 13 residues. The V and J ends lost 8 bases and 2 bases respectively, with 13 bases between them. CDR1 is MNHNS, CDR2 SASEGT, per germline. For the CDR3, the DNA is TGTGCCAGCTCCCGGCGAGGTGCCTACGAGCAGTACTTC. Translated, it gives CASSRRGAYEQYF.

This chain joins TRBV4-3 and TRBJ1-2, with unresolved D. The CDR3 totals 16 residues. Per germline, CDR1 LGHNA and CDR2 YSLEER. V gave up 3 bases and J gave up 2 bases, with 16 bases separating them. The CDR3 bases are TGCGCCAGCAGCCAGGGAGTGGCTGCGAAGAACTATGGCTACACCTTC. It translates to CASSQGVAAKNYGYTF.

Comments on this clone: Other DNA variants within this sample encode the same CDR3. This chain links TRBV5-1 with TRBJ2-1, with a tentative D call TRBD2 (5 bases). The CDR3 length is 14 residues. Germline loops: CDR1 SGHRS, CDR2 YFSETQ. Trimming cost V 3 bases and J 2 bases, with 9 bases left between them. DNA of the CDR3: TGCGCCAGCAGCTCCTCCGGGGCCTACAATGAGCAGTTCTTC. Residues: CASSSSGAYNEQFF.

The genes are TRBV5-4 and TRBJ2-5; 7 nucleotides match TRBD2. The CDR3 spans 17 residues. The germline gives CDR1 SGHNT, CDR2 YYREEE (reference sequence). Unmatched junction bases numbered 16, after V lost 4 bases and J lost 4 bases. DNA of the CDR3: TGTGCCAGCAGCCCCGAGGTTGGGCGGGGGATAACAGAGACCCAGTACTTC. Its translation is CASSPEVGRGITETQYF.

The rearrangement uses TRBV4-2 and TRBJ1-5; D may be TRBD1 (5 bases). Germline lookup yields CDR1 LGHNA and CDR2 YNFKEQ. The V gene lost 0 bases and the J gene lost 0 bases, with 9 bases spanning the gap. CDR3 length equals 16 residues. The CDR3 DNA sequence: TGTGCCAGCAGCCAAGACAGGGACTATAGCAATCAGCCCCAGCATTTT. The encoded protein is CASSQDRDYSNQPQHF.

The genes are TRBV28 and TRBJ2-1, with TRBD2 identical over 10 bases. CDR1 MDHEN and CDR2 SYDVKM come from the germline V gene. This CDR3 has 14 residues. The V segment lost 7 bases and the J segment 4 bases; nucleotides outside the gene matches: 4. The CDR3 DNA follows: TGTGCCAGCAATAGCGGGAGGACGTACAATGAGCAGTTCTTC. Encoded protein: CASNSGRTYNEQFF.

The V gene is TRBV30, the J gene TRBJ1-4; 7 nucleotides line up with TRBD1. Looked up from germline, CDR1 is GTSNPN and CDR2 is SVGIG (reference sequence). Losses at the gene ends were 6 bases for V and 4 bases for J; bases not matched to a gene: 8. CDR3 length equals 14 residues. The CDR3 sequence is CACGTDVYNEKLFF. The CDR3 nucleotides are TGTGCCTGTGGGACAGACGTCTATAATGAAAAACTGTTTTTT.

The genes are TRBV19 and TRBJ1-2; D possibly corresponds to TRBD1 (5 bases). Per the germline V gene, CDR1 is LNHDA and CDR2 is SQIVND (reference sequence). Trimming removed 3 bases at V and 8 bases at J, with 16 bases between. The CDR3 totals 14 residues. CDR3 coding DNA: TGTGCCAGTAGTATTTCGGCAGGGAGGGGCGGCTACACCTTC. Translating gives CASSISAGRGGYTF.

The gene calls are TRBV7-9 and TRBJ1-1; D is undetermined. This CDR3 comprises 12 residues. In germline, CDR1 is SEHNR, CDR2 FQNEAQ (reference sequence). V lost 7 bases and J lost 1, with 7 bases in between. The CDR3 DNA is TGTGCCAGCAAGAGGGCGAACACTGAAGCTTTCTTT. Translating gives CASKRANTEAFF.

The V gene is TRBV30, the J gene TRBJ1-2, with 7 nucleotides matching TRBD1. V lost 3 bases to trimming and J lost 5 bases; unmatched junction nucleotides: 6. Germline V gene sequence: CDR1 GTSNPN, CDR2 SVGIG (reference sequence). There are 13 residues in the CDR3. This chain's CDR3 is CAWSRDRPYGYTF. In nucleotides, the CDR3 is TGTGCCTGGAGCCGGGACAGACCGTATGGCTACACCTTC.

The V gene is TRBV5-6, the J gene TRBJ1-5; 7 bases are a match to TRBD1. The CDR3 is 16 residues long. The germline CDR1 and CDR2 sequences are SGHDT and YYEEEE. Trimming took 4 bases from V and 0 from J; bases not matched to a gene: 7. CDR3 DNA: TGTGCCAGCAGCGCGGGGACAGACAATAGCAATCAGCCCCAGCATTTT. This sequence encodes CASSAGTDNSNQPQHF.